The clone carrying this T cell receptor beta chain has just a few counts. Its specificity is unknown. The data belong to a study of beta chain features in type 1 diabetes. General study results and limits: TCRB CDR3s were moderately but significantly shorter in Type 1 diabetes patients in all four CD4+ subsets.

Expressed TCRB transcripts were sequenced because the entire RNA isolate underwent reverse transcription. Sequencing was performed with immunoSEQ multiplex PCR; in TCRdb, only in-frame clones are kept and a portion is missing. The data hold more than 250,000 clones, with around 16% observed a single time. Germline CDR1 reads GTSNPN; CDR2 reads SVGIG (reference sequence). The V end lost 4 bases, the J end lost 6 bases, and 12 bases lay between the germline ends. The CDR3 extends over 12 amino acids. The sequence came from a man aged 18-30 years with type 1 diabetes. V gene TRBV30 combines with J gene TRBJ1-1, with a tentative D call TRBD1 (6 bases). The source material was naive CD4+ T cells from blood. The CDR3 is CAWNYREAEAFF. The DNA for the CDR3 is TGTGCCTGGAACTACAGGGAAGCTGAAGCTTTCTTT.